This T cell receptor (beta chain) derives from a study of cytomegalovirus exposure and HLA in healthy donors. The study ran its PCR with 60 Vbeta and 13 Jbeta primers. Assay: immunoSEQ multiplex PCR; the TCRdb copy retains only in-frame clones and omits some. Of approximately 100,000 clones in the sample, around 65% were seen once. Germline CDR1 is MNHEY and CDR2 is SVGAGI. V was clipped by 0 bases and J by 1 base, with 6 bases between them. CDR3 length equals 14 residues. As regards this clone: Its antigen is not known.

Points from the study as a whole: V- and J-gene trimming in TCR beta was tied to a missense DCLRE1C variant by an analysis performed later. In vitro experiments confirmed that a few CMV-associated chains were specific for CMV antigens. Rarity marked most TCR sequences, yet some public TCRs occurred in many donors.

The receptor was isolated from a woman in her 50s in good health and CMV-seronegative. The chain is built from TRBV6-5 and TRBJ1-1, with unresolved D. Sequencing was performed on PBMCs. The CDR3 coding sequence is TGTGCCAGCAGTTACTCGGCCAGGAACACTGAAGCTTTCTTT. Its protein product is CASSYSARNTEAFF.